This TCR beta chain is from a study of blood T cells in healthy people across ages. Background on the study: T cells yielded about one barcoded beta molecule per two cells through template switching.

In its sample, this clonotype was seen once. A J-beta primer mix and a sample-barcoded 5' primer were used in a second PCR of roughly 7 to 12 cycles. TCRdb ran MiXCR on the 5' RACE reads and lists one entry per CDR3 protein. The profile shows approximately 1.5 million distinct CDR3 sequences, about 42% of them singletons. Germline V gene sequence: CDR1 ENHRY, CDR2 SYGVKD. CDR3 length equals 12 residues. Trimming removed 0 bases at V and 6 bases at J, with 6 bases between. Sequencing input: blood. The rearrangement joins TRBV10-3 to TRBJ2-7; D is uncertain. The clonotype was recovered from a woman under 30 in good health. CDR3 amino acids: CAISESGSEQYF. The CDR3 coding sequence is TGTGCCATCAGTGAGTCGGGGTCCGAGCAGTACTTC.